These 17 T cell receptor beta chains were all obtained from the same sample, sequenced in a study of cytomegalovirus exposure and HLA in healthy donors. Researchers ran the PCR with 60 Vbeta and 13 Jbeta primers. Generated by immunoSEQ multiplex PCR, the TCRdb table keeps only in-frame clones and is missing some. The sample lists around 230,000 clones; around 80% were seen once. Input material: PBMCs. Source of these receptors: a middle-aged man in good health and CMV-seropositive.

Note on this clone: Germline and junction disagree at one end, which may indicate a read error. The same CDR3 arises from other DNA sequences in this sample as well. The V gene is TRBV5-4, the J gene TRBJ1-1; D is ambiguous. This CDR3 spans 12 amino acids. Germline CDR1 and CDR2: SGHNT and YYREEE (reference sequence). The CDR3, as DNA: TGCGCCAGCAGTTTCAGGAACACTGAAGCTTTCTTT. This translates into CASSFRNTEAFF.

V usage is TRBV5-1 and J usage is TRBJ2-3, with TRBD2 identical over 13 bases. The junction had 7 bases not matched to a gene; V was cut back by 4 bases and J by 5 bases. This CDR3 has 16 amino acids. Germline assignment: CDR1 SGHRS and CDR2 YFSETQ. The CDR3 region is CASSPLAGGSGDTQYF. The CDR3 bases are TGCGCCAGCAGCCCACTAGCGGGAGGGTCAGGAGATACGCAGTATTTT.

V usage is TRBV4-1 and J usage is TRBJ1-5, with D perhaps matching TRBD1 (5 bases). Looked up from germline, CDR1 is MGHRA and CDR2 is YSYEKL. This CDR3 spans 15 amino acids. Trimming cost V 6 bases and J 1 base, with 13 bases left between them. Here the CDR3 DNA reads TGCGCCAGCAGGCTAGGGGCTGTGAGCAATCAGCCCCAGCATTTT. Translated, it gives CASRLGAVSNQPQHF.

The V gene is TRBV19, the J gene TRBJ2-7; 8 positions agree with TRBD2. V shed 3 bases and J 1 base; nucleotides not matched to a gene: 5. Germline V gene sequence: CDR1 LNHDA, CDR2 SQIVND (reference sequence). The CDR3 spans 15 residues. In DNA form, the CDR3 reads TGTGCCAGTAGTATGCCGGGAGGGGGATCCTACGAGCAGTACTTC. Amino acids: CASSMPGGGSYEQYF.

The chain combines TRBV18 with TRBJ1-1, with 8 positions matching TRBD1. This CDR3 is 12 amino acids long. V was clipped by 8 bases and J by 3 bases; unmatched bases: 2. Germline CDR1 reads KGHSH; CDR2 reads LQKENI. The CDR3 sequence is CASTQGDTEAFF. The CDR3 DNA reads as TGTGCCAGCACACAGGGGGACACTGAAGCTTTCTTT.

CDR3 sequence reads: CASSLVGEQYF. The CDR3 nucleotides read TGTGCCAGCAGCTTAGTGGGCGAGCAGTACTTC. V usage is TRBV7-2 and J usage is TRBJ2-5; D remains unclear. The J call could be wrong; TRBJ2-7 is a better fit for the DNA end. This CDR3 region has 11 residues. Germline CDR1 reads SGHTA; CDR2 reads FQGNSA.

The chain uses TRBV19 and TRBJ2-1, with TRBD2 identical over 11 bases. From germline, CDR1 is LNHDA and CDR2 SQIVND (reference sequence). The CDR3 covers 15 residues. Unmatched junction bases numbered 5, after V lost 8 bases and J lost 2 bases. This CDR3 reads CASSLAGGPYNEQFF. The CDR3 region has the DNA TGTGCCAGTTCTCTAGCGGGAGGCCCCTACAATGAGCAGTTCTTC. Filled out from reference TRBV19 and TRBJ2-1, the complete variable domain reads DGGITQSPKYLFRKEGQNVTLSCEQNLNHDAMYWYRQDPGQGLRLIYYSQIVNDFQKGDIAEGYSVSREKKESFPLTVTSAQKNPTAFYLCASSLAGGPYNEQFFGPGTRLTVL.

This clone was seen a handful of times. V gene TRBV7-9 combines with J gene TRBJ1-1, with 7 bases aligning to TRBD1. J lost 3 bases, V lost 4 bases, and 11 bases had no gene match. In germline, CDR1 is SEHNR, CDR2 FQNEAQ (reference sequence). The CDR3 is 16 residues long. The CDR3 DNA follows: TGTGCCAGCAGCTCGACGAGCAGGGGGAAGGACACTGAAGCTTTCTTT. It is translated as CASSSTSRGKDTEAFF.

V gene TRBV5-5 combines with J gene TRBJ1-1; D is uncertain. Germline CDR1 SGHKS, CDR2 YYEKEE (reference sequence). The V gene lost 2 bases and the J gene lost 4 bases, with 12 bases spanning the gap. The CDR3 sequence is 14 residues long. The CDR3 DNA reads as TGTGCCAGCAGCTTCTCCCCAGGCAGCACTGAAGCTTTCTTT. Its translation: CASSFSPGSTEAFF.

The genes are TRBV15 and TRBJ2-7; D unresolved. This CDR3 has 13 residues. The V and J ends lost 0 bases and 3 bases respectively, with 6 bases between them. Germline V gene lookup returns CDR1 LNHNV and CDR2 YYDKDF (reference sequence). CDR3 DNA sequence: TGTGCCACCAGCAGAGATCCTAACTACGAGCAGTACTTC. Protein: CATSRDPNYEQYF.

V gene TRBV5-1 combines with J gene TRBJ2-2, with 10 bases fitting TRBD2. The CDR3 extends over 19 amino acids. V dropped 0 bases and J dropped 5; count of bases not matched to a gene: 13. Per the germline V gene, CDR1 is SGHRS and CDR2 is YFSETQ. The DNA of the CDR3 is TGCGCCAGCAGCTTGGAACTAGCGGGACAGGCGAAGAGAACCGGGGAGCTGTTTTTT. This encodes CASSLELAGQAKRTGELFF. Full variable domain (rest looked up from reference TRBV5-1 and TRBJ2-2): KAGVTQTPRYLIKTRGQQVTLSCSPISGHRSVSWYQQTPGQGLQFLFEYFSETQRNKGNFPGRFSGRQFSNSRSEMNVSTLELGDSALYLCASSLELAGQAKRTGELFFGEGSRLTVL.

This clone was seen only a few times. The chain combines TRBV10-3 with TRBJ1-1; 8 positions match TRBD1. J was trimmed by 4 bases and V by 10 bases; bases with no gene match: 8. The CDR3 runs 13 residues. CDR1 ENHRY and CDR2 SYGVKD come from the germline V gene. The CDR3 sequence: CATGQGGITEAFF. CDR3 sequence (DNA): TGTGCCACCGGACAGGGAGGAATCACTGAAGCTTTCTTT.

This chain uses TRBV2 with TRBJ1-5; 11 bases line up with TRBD1. Germline CDR1 SNHLY, CDR2 FYNNEI. With 8 bases clipped from V and 4 bases from J, the junction kept 4 bases outside the gene matches. This CDR3 has 14 residues. CDR3: CASGQGALNQPQHF. In DNA form, the CDR3 reads TGTGCCAGCGGACAGGGGGCGCTTAATCAGCCCCAGCATTTT.

The V gene is TRBV7-9, the J gene TRBJ1-1; possible D gene TRBD1, 6 bases. This CDR3 contains 13 residues. Trimming shortened V by 5 bases and J by 5 bases, and 12 bases separated the two germline ends. CDR1 and CDR2 from the germline V gene are SEHNR and FQNEAQ (reference sequence). The CDR3 region is CASSNRAMTEAFF. CDR3 coding DNA: TGTGCCAGCAGCAACAGGGCTATGACTGAAGCTTTCTTT.

This clone was seen a few times. V is TRBV27 and J is TRBJ2-5; a weak D match, TRBD2 (6 bases). V dropped 0 bases and J dropped 1 base, with 9 bases sitting between them. Germline values: CDR1 MNHEY, CDR2 SMNVEV (reference sequence). The CDR3 totals 15 residues. CDR3 nucleotides: TGTGCCAGCAGTTTATCGGGGGGAACCCAAGAGACCCAGTACTTC. This translates into CASSLSGGTQETQYF.

The chain links TRBV2 to TRBJ1-2, with TRBD1 matching over 8 bases. Germline CDR1 SNHLY, CDR2 FYNNEI. The trim removed 5 bases at V and 4 bases at J, leaving 9 bases unmatched. The CDR3 consists of 15 residues. The CDR3 coding sequence is TGTGCCAGCAGTTCCTCAGACAGGGGATCCTATGGCTACACCTTC. Protein product: CASSSSDRGSYGYTF.

The gene calls are TRBV2 and TRBJ2-7; 7 bases agree with TRBD1. The trim removed 7 bases at V and 3 bases at J, leaving 6 bases unmatched. The CDR3 extends over 13 amino acids. CDR1 is SNHLY and CDR2 is FYNNEI in the germline V gene. The CDR3 spells CASNWDSYYEQYV. CDR3 coding DNA: TGTGCCAGCAATTGGGACAGTTACTACGAGCAGTACGTC.